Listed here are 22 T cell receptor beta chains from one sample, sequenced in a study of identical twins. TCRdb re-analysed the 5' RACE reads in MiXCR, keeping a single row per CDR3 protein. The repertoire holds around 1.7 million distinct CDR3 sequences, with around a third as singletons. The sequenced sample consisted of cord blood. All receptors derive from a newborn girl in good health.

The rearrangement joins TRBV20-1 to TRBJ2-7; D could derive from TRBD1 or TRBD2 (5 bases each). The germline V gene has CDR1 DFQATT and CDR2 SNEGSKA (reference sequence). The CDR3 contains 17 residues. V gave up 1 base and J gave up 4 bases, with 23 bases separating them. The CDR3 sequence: CSARAGSKVAFRYEQYF. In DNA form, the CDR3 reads TGCAGTGCTAGAGCAGGGAGCAAGGTGGCTTTTCGTTACGAGCAGTACTTC.

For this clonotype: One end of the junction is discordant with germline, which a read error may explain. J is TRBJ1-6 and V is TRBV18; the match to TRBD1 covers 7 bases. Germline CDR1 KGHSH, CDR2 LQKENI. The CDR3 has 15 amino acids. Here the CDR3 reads CASSPRDRNNSPPHF. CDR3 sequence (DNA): TGTGCCAGCTCACCCCGGGACAGAAATAATTCACCCCCCCACTTT.

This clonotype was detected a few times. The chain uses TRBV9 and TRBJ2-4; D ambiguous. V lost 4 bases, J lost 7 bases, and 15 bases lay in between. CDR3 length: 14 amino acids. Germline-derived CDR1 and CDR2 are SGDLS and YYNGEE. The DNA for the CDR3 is TGTGCCAGCAGCCCGCTCTACCTGTCGAACATTCAGTACTTC. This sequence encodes CASSPLYLSNIQYF.

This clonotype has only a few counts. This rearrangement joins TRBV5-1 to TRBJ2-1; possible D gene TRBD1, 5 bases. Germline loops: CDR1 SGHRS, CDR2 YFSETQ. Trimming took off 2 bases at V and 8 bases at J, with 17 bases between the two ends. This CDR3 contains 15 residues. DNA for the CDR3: TGCGCCAGCAGCTTTATGGCAGGGTCTATTGATGAGCAGTTCTTC. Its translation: CASSFMAGSIDEQFF.

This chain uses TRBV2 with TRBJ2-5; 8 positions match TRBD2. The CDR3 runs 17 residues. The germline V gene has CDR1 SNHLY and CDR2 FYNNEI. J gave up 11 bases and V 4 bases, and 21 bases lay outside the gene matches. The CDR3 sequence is CASSVSSGLAYYNEQYF. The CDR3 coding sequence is TGTGCCAGCAGTGTTTCCTCAGGACTAGCCTACTACAATGAGCAGTACTTC.

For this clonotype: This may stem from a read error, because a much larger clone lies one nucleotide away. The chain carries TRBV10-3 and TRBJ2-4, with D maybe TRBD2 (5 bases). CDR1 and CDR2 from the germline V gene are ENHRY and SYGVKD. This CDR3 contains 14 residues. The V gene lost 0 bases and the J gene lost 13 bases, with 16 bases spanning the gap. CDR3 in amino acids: CAISESVGLHGQYF. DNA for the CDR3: TGTGCCATCAGTGAGTCGGTAGGACTCCACGGGCAGTACTTC.

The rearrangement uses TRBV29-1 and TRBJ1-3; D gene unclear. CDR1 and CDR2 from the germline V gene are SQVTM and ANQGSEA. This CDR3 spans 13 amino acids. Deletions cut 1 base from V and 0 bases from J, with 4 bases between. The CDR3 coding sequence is TGCAGCGTTGAAGCAGTCTCTGGAAACACCATATATTTT. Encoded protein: CSVEAVSGNTIYF. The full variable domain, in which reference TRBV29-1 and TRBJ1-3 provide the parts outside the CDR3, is SAVISQKPSRDICQRGTSLTIQCQVDSQVTMMFWYRQQPGQSLTLIATANQGSEATYESGFVIDKFPISRPNLTFSTLTVSNMSPEDSSIYLCSVEAVSGNTIYFGEGSWLTVV.

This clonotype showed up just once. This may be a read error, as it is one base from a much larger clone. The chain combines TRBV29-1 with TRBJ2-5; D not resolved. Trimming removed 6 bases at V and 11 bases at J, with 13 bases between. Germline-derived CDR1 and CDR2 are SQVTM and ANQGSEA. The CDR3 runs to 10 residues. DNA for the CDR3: TGCAGCGTGAAAGAAGGTGAGCAGTACTTC. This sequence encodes CSVKEGEQYF.

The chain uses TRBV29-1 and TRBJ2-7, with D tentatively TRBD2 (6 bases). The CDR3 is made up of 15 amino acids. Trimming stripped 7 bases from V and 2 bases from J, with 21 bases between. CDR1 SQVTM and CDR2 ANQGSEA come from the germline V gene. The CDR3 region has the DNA TGCAGCGCACAAGGCCGGGGGTACCCGACCTACGAGCAGTACTTC. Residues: CSAQGRGYPTYEQYF.

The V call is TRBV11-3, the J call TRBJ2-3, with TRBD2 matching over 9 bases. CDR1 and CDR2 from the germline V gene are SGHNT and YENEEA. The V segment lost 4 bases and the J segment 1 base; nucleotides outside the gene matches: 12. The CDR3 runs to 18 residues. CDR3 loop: CASSSFPLAGWGTDTQYF. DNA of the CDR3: TGTGCCAGCAGCTCATTCCCCCTAGCGGGGTGGGGCACAGATACGCAGTATTTT.

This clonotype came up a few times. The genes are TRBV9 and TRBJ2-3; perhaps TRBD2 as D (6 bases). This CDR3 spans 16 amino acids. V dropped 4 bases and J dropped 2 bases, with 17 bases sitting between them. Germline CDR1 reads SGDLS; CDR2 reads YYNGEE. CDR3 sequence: CASSPRAGGVTDTQYF. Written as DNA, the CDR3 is TGTGCCAGCAGCCCTCGCGCCGGGGGAGTCACAGATACGCAGTATTTT.

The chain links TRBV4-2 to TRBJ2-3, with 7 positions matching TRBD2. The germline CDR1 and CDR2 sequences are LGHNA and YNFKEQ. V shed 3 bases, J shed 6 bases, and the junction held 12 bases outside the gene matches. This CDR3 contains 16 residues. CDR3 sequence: CASSHRLAKAPDTQYF. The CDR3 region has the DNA TGTGCCAGCAGCCACAGACTAGCTAAAGCCCCCGATACGCAGTATTTT.

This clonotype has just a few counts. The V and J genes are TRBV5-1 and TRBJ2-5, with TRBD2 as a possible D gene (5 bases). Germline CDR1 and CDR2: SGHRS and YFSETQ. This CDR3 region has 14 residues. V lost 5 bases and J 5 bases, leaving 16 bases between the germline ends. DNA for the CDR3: TGCGCCAGCAGACTTGGAGTAGCGAGTGAGACCCAGTACTTC. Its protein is CASRLGVASETQYF.

The CDR3 protein is CASSLLKREWNTGELFF. The CDR3 bases are TGTGCCAGCAGCTTACTTAAACGGGAGTGGAACACCGGGGAGCTGTTTTTT. The chain couples TRBV5-5 to TRBJ2-2; D might be TRBD2 (6 bases). V was pared by 2 bases and J by 1 base, with 15 bases between. The V gene's germline CDR1 is SGHKS and CDR2 YYEKEE (reference sequence). The CDR3 is made up of 17 amino acids. The complete variable domain, with remaining parts taken from reference TRBV5-5 and TRBJ2-2, reads DAGVTQSPTHLIKTRGQQVTLRCSPISGHKSVSWYQQVLGQGPQFIFQYYEKEERGRGNFPDRFSARQFPNYSSELNVNALLLGDSALYLCASSLLKREWNTGELFFGEGSRLTVL.

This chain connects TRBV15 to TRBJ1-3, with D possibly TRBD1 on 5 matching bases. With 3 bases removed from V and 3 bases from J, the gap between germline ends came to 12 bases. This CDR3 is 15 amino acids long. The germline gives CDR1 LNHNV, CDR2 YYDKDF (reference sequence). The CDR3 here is CATSREQGFGNTIYF. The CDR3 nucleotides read TGTGCCACCAGCAGGGAGCAGGGCTTTGGAAACACCATATATTTT.

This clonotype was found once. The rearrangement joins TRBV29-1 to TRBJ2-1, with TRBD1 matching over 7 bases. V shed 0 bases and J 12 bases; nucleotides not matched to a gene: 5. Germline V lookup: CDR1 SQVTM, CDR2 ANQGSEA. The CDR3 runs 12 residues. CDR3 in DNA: TGCAGCGTTGAAGAAGGAAGACAGGGGCAGTTCTTC. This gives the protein CSVEEGRQGQFF.

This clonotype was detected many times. In DNA, the CDR3 is TGCAGCGCAATCACGGCTACTAACTATGGCTACACCTTC. Its translation: CSAITATNYGYTF. The chain links TRBV29-1 to TRBJ1-2; no clear D. The germline V and J ends were trimmed by 7 bases and 0 bases, with 12 bases remaining between them. CDR3 length equals 13 residues. Germline V gene data show CDR1 as SQVTM and CDR2 as ANQGSEA.

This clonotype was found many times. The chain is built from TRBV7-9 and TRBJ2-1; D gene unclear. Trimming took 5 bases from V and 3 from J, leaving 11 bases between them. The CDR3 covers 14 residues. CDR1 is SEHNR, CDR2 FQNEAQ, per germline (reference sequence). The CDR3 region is CASSPGGLYNEQFF. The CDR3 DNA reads TGTGCCAGCAGCCCGGGTGGGCTCTACAATGAGCAGTTCTTC.

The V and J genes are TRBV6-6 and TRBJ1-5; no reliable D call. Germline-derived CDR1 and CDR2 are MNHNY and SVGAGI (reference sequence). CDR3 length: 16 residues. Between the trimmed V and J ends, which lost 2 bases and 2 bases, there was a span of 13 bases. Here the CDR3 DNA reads TGTGCCAGCAGTTACGGCCCACCATTGGGCAATCAGCCCCAGCATTTT. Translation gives CASSYGPPLGNQPQHF.

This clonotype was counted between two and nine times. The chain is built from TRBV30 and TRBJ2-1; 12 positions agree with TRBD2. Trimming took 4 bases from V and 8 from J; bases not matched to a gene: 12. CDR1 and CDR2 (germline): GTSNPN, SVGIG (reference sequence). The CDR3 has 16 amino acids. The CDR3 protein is CAWTLAGGLRLYEQFF. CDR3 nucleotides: TGTGCCTGGACCCTAGCGGGGGGGTTAAGGTTATATGAGCAGTTCTTC.

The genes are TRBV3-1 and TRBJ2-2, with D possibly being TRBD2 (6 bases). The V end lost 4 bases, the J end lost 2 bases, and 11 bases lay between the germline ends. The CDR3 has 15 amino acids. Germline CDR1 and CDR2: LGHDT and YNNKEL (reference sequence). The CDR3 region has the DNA TGTGCCAGCAGCCGAGGGACTTATAACACCGGGGAGCTGTTTTTT. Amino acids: CASSRGTYNTGELFF.

CDR3 sequence: CASSPLQGAMNTEAFF. CDR3 coding DNA: TGTGCCAGCTCACCACTCCAGGGGGCGATGAACACTGAAGCTTTCTTT. The V and J genes are TRBV18 and TRBJ1-1; TRBD1 agrees at 8 bases. Germline V CDR1 and CDR2: KGHSH, LQKENI. The CDR3 is 16 residues long. The V and J ends lost 1 base and 0 bases, in that order; junction bases with no gene match: 4.